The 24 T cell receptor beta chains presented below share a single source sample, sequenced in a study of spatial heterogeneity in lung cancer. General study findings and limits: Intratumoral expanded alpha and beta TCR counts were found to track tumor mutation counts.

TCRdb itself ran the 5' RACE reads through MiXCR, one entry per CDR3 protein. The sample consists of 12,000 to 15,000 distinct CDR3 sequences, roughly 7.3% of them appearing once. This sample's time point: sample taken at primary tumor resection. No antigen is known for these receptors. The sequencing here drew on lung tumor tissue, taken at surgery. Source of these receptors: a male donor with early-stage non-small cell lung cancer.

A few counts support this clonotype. CDR3 sequence: CASSYTEDTQYF. In DNA form, the CDR3 reads TGTGCCAGCAGTTACACCGAAGATACGCAGTATTTT. The genes are TRBV6-6 and TRBJ2-3; D unclear. This CDR3 is built from 12 residues. Germline values: CDR1 MNHNY, CDR2 SVGAGI (reference sequence). Trimming shortened V by 2 bases and J by 5 bases, and 5 bases separated the two germline ends.

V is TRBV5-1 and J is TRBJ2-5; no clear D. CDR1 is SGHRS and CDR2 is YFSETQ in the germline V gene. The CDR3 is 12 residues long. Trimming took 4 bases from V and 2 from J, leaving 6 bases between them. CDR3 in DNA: TGCGCCAGCAGCCAGAGACAAGAGACCCAGTACTTC. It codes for CASSQRQETQYF.

Written as DNA, the CDR3 is TGTGCCAGCCGTAGGGTGGGGGGCTCCTACAATGAGCAGTTCTTC. Translated: CASRRVGGSYNEQFF. The chain employs TRBV6-5 and TRBJ2-1; a weak D match, TRBD2 (6 bases). Germline CDR1 reads MNHEY; CDR2 reads SVGAGI. The CDR3 is 15 amino acids. V was trimmed by 8 bases and J by 0 bases, leaving 14 bases between them.

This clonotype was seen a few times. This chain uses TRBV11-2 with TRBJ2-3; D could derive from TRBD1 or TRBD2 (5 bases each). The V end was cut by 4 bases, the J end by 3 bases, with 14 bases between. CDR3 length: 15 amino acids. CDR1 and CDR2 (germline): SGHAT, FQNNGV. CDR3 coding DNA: TGTGCCAGCAGCTCGGGGACGGGCTGGACAGATACGCAGTATTTT. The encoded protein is CASSSGTGWTDTQYF.

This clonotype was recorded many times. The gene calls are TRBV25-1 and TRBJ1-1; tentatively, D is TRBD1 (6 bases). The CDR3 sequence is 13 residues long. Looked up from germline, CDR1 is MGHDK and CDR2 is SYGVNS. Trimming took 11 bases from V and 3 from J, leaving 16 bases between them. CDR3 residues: CALPGGGHTEAFF. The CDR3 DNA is TGTGCCCTCCCGGGGGGGGGCCACACTGAAGCTTTCTTT.

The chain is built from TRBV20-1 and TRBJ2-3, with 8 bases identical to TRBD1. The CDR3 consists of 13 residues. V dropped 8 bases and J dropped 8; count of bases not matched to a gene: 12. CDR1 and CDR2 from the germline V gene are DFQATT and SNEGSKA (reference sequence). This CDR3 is CSSKRTGTFTQYF. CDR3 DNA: TGCAGTTCCAAGAGGACAGGGACCTTTACGCAGTATTTT.

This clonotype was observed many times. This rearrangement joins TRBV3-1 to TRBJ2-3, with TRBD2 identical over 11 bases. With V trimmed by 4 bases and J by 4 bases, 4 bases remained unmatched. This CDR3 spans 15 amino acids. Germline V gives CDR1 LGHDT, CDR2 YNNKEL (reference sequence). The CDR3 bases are TGTGCCAGCAGCCCTAGCGGGGGGATCGCAGATACGCAGTATTTT. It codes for CASSPSGGIADTQYF.

The CDR3 is CASSRRGQETQYF. The CDR3 DNA is TGTGCCAGCAGTCGACGGGGACAAGAGACCCAGTACTTC. The chain has TRBV2 and TRBJ2-5; D may be TRBD2 (5 bases). V shed 5 bases and J shed 2 bases, with 9 bases lying between them. Germline V lookup: CDR1 SNHLY, CDR2 FYNNEI. The CDR3 has 13 residues.

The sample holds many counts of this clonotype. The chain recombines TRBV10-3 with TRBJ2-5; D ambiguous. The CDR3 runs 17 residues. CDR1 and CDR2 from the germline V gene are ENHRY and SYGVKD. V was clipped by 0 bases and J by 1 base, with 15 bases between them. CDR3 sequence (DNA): TGTGCCATCAGTGAGTCGTCTCATTCGGGCGTCCAAGAGACCCAGTACTTC. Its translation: CAISESSHSGVQETQYF.

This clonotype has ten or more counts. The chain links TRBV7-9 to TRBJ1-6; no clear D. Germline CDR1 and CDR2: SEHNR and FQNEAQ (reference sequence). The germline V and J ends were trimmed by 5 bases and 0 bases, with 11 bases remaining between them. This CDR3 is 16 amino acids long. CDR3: CASSTQDGSYNSPLHF. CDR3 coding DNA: TGTGCCAGCAGCACCCAGGATGGCTCCTATAATTCACCCCTCCACTTT.

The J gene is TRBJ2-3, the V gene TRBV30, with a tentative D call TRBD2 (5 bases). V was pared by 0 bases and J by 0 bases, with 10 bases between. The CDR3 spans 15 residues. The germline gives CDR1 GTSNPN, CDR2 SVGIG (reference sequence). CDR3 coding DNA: TGTGCCTGGAGTGTGGCCGGGGATAGCACAGATACGCAGTATTTT. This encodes CAWSVAGDSTDTQYF.

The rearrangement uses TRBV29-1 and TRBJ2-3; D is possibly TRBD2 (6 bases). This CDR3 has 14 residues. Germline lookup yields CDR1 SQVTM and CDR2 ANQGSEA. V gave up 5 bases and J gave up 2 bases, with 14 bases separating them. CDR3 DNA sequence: TGCAGCGTTCAAACGGGACTCTTCACAGATACGCAGTATTTT. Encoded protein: CSVQTGLFTDTQYF.

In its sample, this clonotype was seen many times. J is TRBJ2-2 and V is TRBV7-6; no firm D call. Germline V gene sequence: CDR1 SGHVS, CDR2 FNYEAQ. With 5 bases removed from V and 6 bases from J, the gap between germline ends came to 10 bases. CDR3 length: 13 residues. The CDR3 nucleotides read TGTGCCAGCAGCCCCGTCGGTGCCGGGGAGCTGTTTTTT. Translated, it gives CASSPVGAGELFF.

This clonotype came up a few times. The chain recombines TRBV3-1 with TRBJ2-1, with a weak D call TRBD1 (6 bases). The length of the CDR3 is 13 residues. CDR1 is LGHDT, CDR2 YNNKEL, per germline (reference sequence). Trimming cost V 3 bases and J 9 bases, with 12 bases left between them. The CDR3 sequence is CASSQTGLGEQFF. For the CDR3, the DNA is TGTGCCAGCAGCCAGACAGGTCTCGGTGAGCAGTTCTTC.

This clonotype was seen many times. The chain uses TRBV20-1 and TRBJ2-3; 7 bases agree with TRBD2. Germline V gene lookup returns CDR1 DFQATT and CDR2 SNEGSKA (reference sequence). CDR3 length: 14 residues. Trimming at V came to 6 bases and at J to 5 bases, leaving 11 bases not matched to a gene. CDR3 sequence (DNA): TGCAGTGCAAGGACTAGATCCGGCATAGATACGCAGTATTTT. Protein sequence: CSARTRSGIDTQYF.

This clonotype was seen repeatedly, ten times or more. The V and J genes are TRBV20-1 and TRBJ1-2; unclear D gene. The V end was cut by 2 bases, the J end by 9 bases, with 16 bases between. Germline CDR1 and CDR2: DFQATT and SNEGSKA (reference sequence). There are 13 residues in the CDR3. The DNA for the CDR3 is TGCAGTGCTAGACTCAGCGGTATTTATAGCTACACCTTC. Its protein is CSARLSGIYSYTF.

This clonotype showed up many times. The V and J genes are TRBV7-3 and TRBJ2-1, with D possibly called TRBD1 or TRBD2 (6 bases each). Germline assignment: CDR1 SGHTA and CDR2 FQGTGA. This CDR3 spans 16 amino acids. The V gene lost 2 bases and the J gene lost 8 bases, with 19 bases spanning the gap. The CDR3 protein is CASSLLGAPGRDEQFF. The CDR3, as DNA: TGTGCCAGCAGCTTATTGGGGGCACCCGGGAGAGATGAGCAGTTCTTC. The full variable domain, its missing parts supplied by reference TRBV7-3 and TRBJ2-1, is GAGVSQTPSNKVTEKGKYVELRCDPISGHTALYWYRQSLGQGPEFLIYFQGTGAADDSGLPNDRFFAVRPEGSVSTLKIQRTERGDSAVYLCASSLLGAPGRDEQFFGPGTRLTVL.

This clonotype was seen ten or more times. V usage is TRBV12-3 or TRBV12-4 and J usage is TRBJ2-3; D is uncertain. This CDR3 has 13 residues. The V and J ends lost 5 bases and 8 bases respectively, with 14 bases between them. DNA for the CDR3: TGTGCCAGCAGTCGGGCCCAAGTGGGTACGCAGTATTTT. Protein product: CASSRAQVGTQYF.

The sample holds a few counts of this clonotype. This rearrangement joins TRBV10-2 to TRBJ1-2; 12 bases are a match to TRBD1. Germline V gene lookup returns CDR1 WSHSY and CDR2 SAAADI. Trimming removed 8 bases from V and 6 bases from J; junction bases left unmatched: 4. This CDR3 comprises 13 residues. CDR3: CASRGQGADGYTF. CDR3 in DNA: TGCGCCAGCCGGGGACAGGGGGCTGATGGCTACACCTTC.

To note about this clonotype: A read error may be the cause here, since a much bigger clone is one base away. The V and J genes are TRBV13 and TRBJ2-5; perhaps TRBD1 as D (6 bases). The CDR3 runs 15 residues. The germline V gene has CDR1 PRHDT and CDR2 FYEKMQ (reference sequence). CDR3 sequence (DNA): TGTACCAGCAGCAGACGGGACACTGGACAAGAGACCCAGTACTTC. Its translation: CTSSRRDTGQETQYF. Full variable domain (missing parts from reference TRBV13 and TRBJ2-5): AAGVIQSPRHLIKEKRETATLKCYPIPRHDTVYWYQQGPGQDPQFLISFYEKMQSDKGSIPDRFSAQQFSDYHSELNMSSLELGDSALYFCTSSRRDTGQETQYFGPGTRLLVL.

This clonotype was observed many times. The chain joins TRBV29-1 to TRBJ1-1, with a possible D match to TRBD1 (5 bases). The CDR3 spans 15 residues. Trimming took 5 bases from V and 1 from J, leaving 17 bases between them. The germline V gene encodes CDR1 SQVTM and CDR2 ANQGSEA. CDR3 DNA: TGCAGCGTTCTTATAATGTGGGGGAGGAACACTGAAGCTTTCTTT. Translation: CSVLIMWGRNTEAFF.

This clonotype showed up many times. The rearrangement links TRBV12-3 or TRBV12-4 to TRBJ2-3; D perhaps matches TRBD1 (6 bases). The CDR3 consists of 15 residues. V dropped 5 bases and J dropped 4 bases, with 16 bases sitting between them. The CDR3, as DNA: TGTGCCAGCAGTAATCGGGACACCCGAGCAGATACGCAGTATTTT. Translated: CASSNRDTRADTQYF.

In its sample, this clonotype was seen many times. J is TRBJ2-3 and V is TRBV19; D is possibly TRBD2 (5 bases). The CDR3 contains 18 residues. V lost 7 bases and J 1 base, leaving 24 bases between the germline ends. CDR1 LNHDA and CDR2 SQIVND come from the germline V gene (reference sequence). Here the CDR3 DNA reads TGTGCCAGTACACGAAATTCGGGGATGATATCGGGCACAGATACGCAGTATTTT. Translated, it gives CASTRNSGMISGTDTQYF. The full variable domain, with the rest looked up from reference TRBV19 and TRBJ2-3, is DGGITQSPKYLFRKEGQNVTLSCEQNLNHDAMYWYRQDPGQGLRLIYYSQIVNDFQKGDIAEGYSVSREKKESFPLTVTSAQKNPTAFYLCASTRNSGMISGTDTQYFGPGTRLTVL.

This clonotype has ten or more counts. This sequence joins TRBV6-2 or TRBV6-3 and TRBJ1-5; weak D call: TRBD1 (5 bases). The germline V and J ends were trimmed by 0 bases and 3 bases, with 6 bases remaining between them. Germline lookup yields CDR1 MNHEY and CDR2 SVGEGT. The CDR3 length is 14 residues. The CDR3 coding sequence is TGTGCCAGCAGTTACTCGGGGGTCAATCAGCCCCAGCATTTT. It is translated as CASSYSGVNQPQHF.